A selection of T cell receptor beta chains follows, all from one sample in a study of a mutant IDH1 vaccine in newly diagnosed glioma. TCRdb keeps only in-frame clones here, not all; method: immunoSEQ multiplex PCR. Here the sample spans tens of thousands of clones, 65% to 80% being singletons. Antigens for these TCRs are unknown. Sequenced here: PBMCs, sampled from a glioma patient whose treatment included an IDH1 peptide vaccine. The receptors were sampled from a man between 45 and 60 years old with glioma. Each CDR3 is given with its conserved first and last residue. The order of the fields is CDR3 protein, CDR3 DNA, clone size, J gene, V gene, D gene. A D gene is named only where the DNA matches it firmly. A row's size may be missing; if present it is once, few, many or a size class.

cdr3_aa: CARLRGGAAIYEQYF; cdr3_nt: TGTGCCAGGCTACGAGGGGGGGCGGCGATCTACGAGCAGTACTTC; clone_size: .; j_call: TRBJ2-7; v_call: TRBV28; d_call: .
cdr3_aa: CASSFKDQTDTQYF; cdr3_nt: TGCGCCAGCAGCTTCAAGGATCAAACAGATACGCAGTATTTT; clone_size: .; j_call: TRBJ2-3; v_call: TRBV5-1; d_call: .
cdr3_aa: CASRDNNYGYTF; cdr3_nt: TGTGCCAGCAGGGACAATAACTATGGCTACACCTTC; clone_size: .; j_call: TRBJ1-2; v_call: TRBV6-6; d_call: .
cdr3_aa: CAWIARGGRSYNEQFF; cdr3_nt: TGTGCCTGGATTGCGCGGGGGGGACGGTCCTACAATGAGCAGTTCTTC; clone_size: .; j_call: TRBJ2-1; v_call: TRBV30; d_call: TRBD2
cdr3_aa: CASRAWTGDQPQHF; cdr3_nt: TGTGCCAGCAGGGCTTGGACAGGGGATCAGCCCCAGCATTTT; clone_size: .; j_call: TRBJ1-5; v_call: TRBV28; d_call: TRBD1
cdr3_aa: CASRDRGQGNTIYF; cdr3_nt: TGTGCCAGCAGGGACAGGGGGCAGGGAAACACCATATATTTT; clone_size: .; j_call: TRBJ1-3; v_call: TRBV25-1; d_call: TRBD1
cdr3_aa: CASSLNGATGELFF; cdr3_nt: TGTGCCAGCAGCTTAAACGGGGCCACCGGGGAGCTGTTTTTT; clone_size: .; j_call: TRBJ2-2; v_call: TRBV7-3; d_call: .
cdr3_aa: CASGNRDRRIFF; cdr3_nt: TGCGCCAGCGGGAATCGGGACAGACGGATCTTCTTC; clone_size: .; j_call: TRBJ2-1; v_call: TRBV10-1; d_call: TRBD1
cdr3_aa: CASSEGGGRGYTF; cdr3_nt: TGTGCCAGCAGTGAAGGGGGGGGACGAGGCTACACCTTC; clone_size: .; j_call: TRBJ1-2; v_call: TRBV25-1; d_call: .
cdr3_aa: CASSEKPGGTQGQPQHF; cdr3_nt: TGTGCCAGCAGTGAAAAACCGGGTGGGACCCAGGGACAGCCCCAGCATTTT; clone_size: .; j_call: TRBJ1-5; v_call: TRBV6-1; d_call: .
cdr3_aa: CASSTNDHREHDYGYTF; cdr3_nt: TGTGCCAGTAGTACCAACGATCACAGGGAGCATGACTATGGCTACACCTTC; clone_size: .; j_call: TRBJ1-2; v_call: TRBV19; d_call: .
cdr3_aa: CAWLMNTEAFF; cdr3_nt: TGTGCCTGGCTTATGAACACTGAAGCTTTCTTT; clone_size: few; j_call: TRBJ1-1; v_call: TRBV30; d_call: .
cdr3_aa: CSFIGGFNQPQHF; cdr3_nt: TGCAGCTTCATAGGCGGTTTCAATCAGCCCCAGCATTTT; clone_size: .; j_call: TRBJ1-5; v_call: TRBV29-1; d_call: .
cdr3_aa: CSARGPTQYF; cdr3_nt: TGCAGTGCTAGGGGCCCTACGCAGTATTTT; clone_size: .; j_call: TRBJ2-3; v_call: TRBV20-1; d_call: .
cdr3_aa: CASTSAGAVSGANVLTF; cdr3_nt: TGTGCCAGCACCTCAGCGGGGGCCGTCTCTGGGGCCAACGTCCTGACTTTC; clone_size: .; j_call: TRBJ2-6; v_call: TRBV11-2; d_call: TRBD2
cdr3_aa: CASSRAYGLGANSPLHF; cdr3_nt: TGTGCCAGCAGTCGAGCGTACGGGCTAGGCGCTAATTCACCCCTCCACTTT; clone_size: .; j_call: TRBJ1-6; v_call: TRBV7-8; d_call: .
cdr3_aa: CASSAYRGSGNTIYF; cdr3_nt: TGTGCCAGCAGTGCTTACAGGGGCTCTGGAAACACCATATATTTT; clone_size: .; j_call: TRBJ1-3; v_call: TRBV6-1; d_call: TRBD1
cdr3_aa: CASSQKEMAVGYGYTF; cdr3_nt: TGTGCCAGCAGCCAAAAGGAAATGGCAGTTGGATATGGCTACACCTTC; clone_size: .; j_call: TRBJ1-2; v_call: TRBV4-2; d_call: .
cdr3_aa: CASSLVGANVLTF; cdr3_nt: TGCGCCAGCAGCCTAGTTGGGGCCAACGTCCTGACTTTC; clone_size: .; j_call: TRBJ2-6; v_call: TRBV4-3; d_call: .
cdr3_aa: CASRMVSNQPQHF; cdr3_nt: TGTGCCAGCAGGATGGTTAGCAATCAGCCCCAGCATTTT; clone_size: .; j_call: TRBJ1-5; v_call: TRBV28; d_call: .
cdr3_aa: CASSFSRNTEAFF; cdr3_nt: TGCGCCAGCAGCTTCAGTAGAAACACTGAAGCTTTCTTT; clone_size: .; j_call: TRBJ1-1; v_call: TRBV5-1; d_call: .
cdr3_aa: CASSESGWDTEAFF; cdr3_nt: TGTGCCAGCAGTGAATCGGGGTGGGACACTGAAGCTTTCTTT; clone_size: .; j_call: TRBJ1-1; v_call: TRBV25-1; d_call: .
cdr3_aa: CASSRGENTEAFF; cdr3_nt: TGTGCCAGCAGTCGGGGGGAGAACACTGAAGCTTTCTTT; clone_size: .; j_call: TRBJ1-1; v_call: TRBV6-5; d_call: .
cdr3_aa: CASSTGQPGVYNEQFF; cdr3_nt: TGCGCCAGCAGCACGGGACAGCCGGGTGTCTACAATGAGCAGTTCTTC; clone_size: .; j_call: TRBJ2-1; v_call: TRBV5-1; d_call: TRBD1
cdr3_aa: CASSGSGSPSANEQFF; cdr3_nt: TGCGCCAGCAGCGGATCCGGGAGCCCTTCGGCCAATGAGCAGTTCTTC; clone_size: .; j_call: TRBJ2-1; v_call: TRBV5-1; d_call: .
cdr3_aa: CASSEAGGAGYSNQPQHF; cdr3_nt: TGTGCCAGCAGTGAAGCCGGTGGTGCGGGTTATAGCAATCAGCCCCAGCATTTT; clone_size: few; j_call: TRBJ1-5; v_call: TRBV6-1; d_call: .
cdr3_aa: CASSFSGGVLEQYF; cdr3_nt: TGTGCCAGCAGCTTTAGCGGGGGGGTACTGGAGCAGTACTTC; clone_size: .; j_call: TRBJ2-7; v_call: TRBV13; d_call: TRBD2
cdr3_aa: CASSLIRGLEIDTQYF; cdr3_nt: TGTGCCAGCAGCTTAATCAGGGGCCTTGAGATTGATACGCAGTATTTT; clone_size: .; j_call: TRBJ2-3; v_call: TRBV7-8; d_call: .
cdr3_aa: CASSPPLTGGPGNTIYF; cdr3_nt: TGTGCCAGCAGCCCGCCCTTGACAGGGGGCCCTGGAAACACCATATATTTT; clone_size: .; j_call: TRBJ1-3; v_call: TRBV4-2; d_call: TRBD1
cdr3_aa: CASRPEAYSNQPQHF; cdr3_nt: TGTGCCAGTAGACCCGAGGCCTATAGCAATCAGCCCCAGCATTTT; clone_size: few; j_call: TRBJ1-5; v_call: TRBV19; d_call: .
cdr3_aa: CASSRTLGQTNYGYTF; cdr3_nt: TGTGCCAGCAGCAGGACGCTTGGTCAGACTAACTATGGCTACACCTTC; clone_size: .; j_call: TRBJ1-2; v_call: TRBV5-5; d_call: .
cdr3_aa: CASSEWGGETQYF; cdr3_nt: TGTGCCAGCAGTGAATGGGGGGGTGAGACCCAGTACTTC; clone_size: .; j_call: TRBJ2-5; v_call: TRBV25-1; d_call: TRBD2
cdr3_aa: CASSQTRGTENTEAFF; cdr3_nt: TGCGCCAGCAGCCAGACAAGAGGCACAGAGAACACTGAAGCTTTCTTT; clone_size: .; j_call: TRBJ1-1; v_call: TRBV4-1; d_call: .
cdr3_aa: CAIVPSGGRNTQYF; cdr3_nt: TGTGCCATCGTACCGTCCGGGGGGCGAAATACGCAGTATTTT; clone_size: .; j_call: TRBJ2-3; v_call: TRBV2; d_call: .
cdr3_aa: CASSSDRVTVQETQYF; cdr3_nt: TGTGCCAGCAGTTCCGACAGGGTGACGGTACAAGAGACCCAGTACTTC; clone_size: .; j_call: TRBJ2-5; v_call: TRBV6-5; d_call: TRBD1
cdr3_aa: CASSETGFVGYGYTF; cdr3_nt: TGTGCCAGCAGTGAAACGGGATTTGTCGGCTATGGCTACACCTTC; clone_size: .; j_call: TRBJ1-2; v_call: TRBV2; d_call: .
cdr3_aa: CASSSALDGEQFF; cdr3_nt: TGTGCCAGCAGTTCCGCACTGGACGGAGAGCAGTTCTTC; clone_size: .; j_call: TRBJ2-1; v_call: TRBV6-5; d_call: .
cdr3_aa: CASSLRRLIEQYF; cdr3_nt: TGTGCCAGCAGTCTCCGACGGTTGATAGAGCAGTACTTC; clone_size: .; j_call: TRBJ2-7; v_call: TRBV6-1; d_call: .
cdr3_aa: CARSLYRFGPPLHF; cdr3_nt: TGTGCCAGAAGCTTGTACAGATTCGGGCCACCCCTCCACTTT; clone_size: .; j_call: TRBJ1-6; v_call: TRBV5-3; d_call: .
cdr3_aa: CASSPDRFYNEQFF; cdr3_nt: TGTGCCAGCAGCCCGGACAGGTTCTACAATGAGCAGTTCTTC; clone_size: .; j_call: TRBJ2-1; v_call: TRBV7-6; d_call: TRBD1
cdr3_aa: CASSQGKAEAFF; cdr3_nt: TGTGCCAGCAGCCAAGGGAAGGCTGAAGCTTTCTTT; clone_size: medium-sized; j_call: TRBJ1-1; v_call: TRBV4-2; d_call: .
cdr3_aa: CASRAGQGPKPQHF; cdr3_nt: TGTGCCAGCAGGGCCGGACAGGGACCTAAGCCCCAGCATTTT; clone_size: .; j_call: TRBJ1-5; v_call: TRBV2; d_call: TRBD1
cdr3_aa: CASSLLAGGSGELFF; cdr3_nt: TGTGCCAGCAGCTTACTAGCGGGGGGCTCCGGGGAGCTGTTTTTT; clone_size: .; j_call: TRBJ2-2; v_call: TRBV11-2; d_call: TRBD2